This T cell receptor (beta chain) was identified in a study of blood T cell repertoires in COVID-19. Study background: Some COVID-19 samples were acute and others convalescent; all came from the United States, Italy and Spain.

The table came from immunoSEQ multiplex PCR; TCRdb's copy has only in-frame clones and leaves some out. Here the sample spans approximately 300,000 clones, 92% being singletons. Grouping used clinical history reported by participants in a survey and questionnaire. Recovery meant two consecutive negative NP/OP PCR tests, professional clearance, or resolved symptoms. Trimming left V 2 bases short and J 5 bases short, with 10 bases between. The CDR3 covers 14 residues. The V gene's germline CDR1 is LGHNA and CDR2 YNFKEQ. This TCR derives from a woman in her twenties or thirties who had recovered from COVID-19. Input material: PBMCs or T cells enriched from blood (not recorded which). J is TRBJ2-1 and V is TRBV4-2, with D uncertain. DNA for the CDR3: TGTGCCAGCAGCCAAATGGGCCACAACAATGAGCAGTTCTTC. This encodes CASSQMGHNNEQFF.